Listed below are T cell receptor beta chains from one sample, sequenced in a study of shared clonotypes between healthy human individuals. TCRdb's table, derived via immunoSEQ multiplex PCR, lists solely in-frame clones and lacks some. The data contain 550,000 to 850,000 clones, approximately 72% of them singletons. Sequenced: memory CD4+ T cells sorted from blood. All receptors derive from a woman aged 30 to 39 in good health. Each CDR3 is given with its conserved first and last residue. D genes are given only for firm matches. Expanded clones are given a class, and other clones once, few, many or no size at all.

j_call,v_call,d_call,cdr3_length,clone_size,cdr3_nt,cdr3_aa
TRBJ2-1,TRBV5-5,.,13,.,TGTGCCAGCAGCTTGACCTGGCAGAATGAGCAGTTCTTC,CASSLTWQNEQFF
TRBJ1-3,TRBV5-5,.,14,.,TGTGCCAGCAGCCTCTGGGGGGCTGGAAACACCATATATTTT,CASSLWGAGNTIYF
TRBJ1-1,TRBV21-1,.,16,.,TGTGCCAGCAGCAAAGTTATAGGGGGGGTGGACACTGAAGCTTTCTTT,CASSKVIGGVDTEAFF
TRBJ1-1,TRBV30,.,12,.,TGTGCCTGGGGACCGTCTTTAGCTGAAGCTTTCTTT,CAWGPSLAEAFF
TRBJ1-1,TRBV28,.,12,once,TGTGCCAGCAGTCCGCAGGGTAGCCGAGCTTTCTTT,CASSPQGSRAFF
TRBJ2-1,TRBV5-1,TRBD2,15,.,TGCGCCAGCAGCTGGACTAGCGGAAACTACAATGAGCAGTTCTTC,CASSWTSGNYNEQFF
TRBJ1-5,TRBV30,TRBD1,13,few,TGTGCCTGGAGTGGACAGGGGGGGCAGCCCCAGCATTTT,CAWSGQGGQPQHF
TRBJ1-2,TRBV4-2,.,16,few,TGTGCCAGCAGCCAAACGGAAAAGTGGGGGCCTGGTGGCTACACCTTC,CASSQTEKWGPGGYTF
TRBJ2-5,TRBV5-1,.,16,.,TGCGCCAGCAGCTTGGTTGCGGGGGCTGATATGGAGACCCAGTACTTC,CASSLVAGADMETQYF
TRBJ2-1,TRBV7-6,TRBD2,15,.,TGTGCCAGCAGCGGACTAGCGGGAGGTCTTAGTGAGCAGTTCTTC,CASSGLAGGLSEQFF
TRBJ1-4,TRBV2,.,12,.,TGTGCCAGCAGGAAGAACCAGCCTCGCCTGTTTTTT,CASRKNQPRLFF
TRBJ2-4,TRBV14,.,16,.,TGTGCCAGCAGCCAAGCGACTACCATAGCCAAAAACATTCAGTACTTC,CASSQATTIAKNIQYF
TRBJ1-2,TRBV5-8,.,15,.,TGTGCCAGCAGCTTGCGCCAGACCCTTAACTATGGCTACACCTTC,CASSLRQTLNYGYTF
TRBJ2-2,TRBV19,TRBD2,16,.,TGTGCCAGTAGTATTGCGCGGGGGTGGGACACCGGGGAGCTGTTTTTT,CASSIARGWDTGELFF
TRBJ2-1,TRBV30,.,16,.,TGTGCCTGGAGTGTAGGGGGTAGCGGTTGGTACAATGAGCAGTTCTTC,CAWSVGGSGWYNEQFF
TRBJ2-5,TRBV13,.,15,.,TGTGCCAGCAGCGAAAAGTGGGGGTTCGATGGGACCCAGTACTTC,CASSEKWGFDGTQYF
TRBJ1-1,TRBV11-2,.,14,.,TGTGCCAGCAGCTCCAGGGGTGGAAACACTGAAGCTTTCTTT,CASSSRGGNTEAFF
TRBJ2-5,TRBV25-1,TRBD1,15,.,TGTGCCAGCAGTGGACCGGGACAGGGGCAAGAGACCCAGTACTTC,CASSGPGQGQETQYF
TRBJ2-7,TRBV11-3,TRBD1,14,.,TGTGCCAGCAGCTTACAGGGGGCAGTAGGCGAGCAGTACTTC,CASSLQGAVGEQYF
TRBJ2-2,TRBV6-4,TRBD2,15,few,TGTGCCAGCAGTGCCACTAGCGAGCACACCGGGGAGCTGTTTTTT,CASSATSEHTGELFF
TRBJ2-5,TRBV9,TRBD2,16,.,TGTGCCAGCAGTCCAAGACCAAGCGGGAGGATGGAGACCCAGTACTTC,CASSPRPSGRMETQYF
TRBJ1-5,TRBV20-1,.,11,few,TGCAGTGCTGGTATCAATCAGCCCCAGCATTTT,CSAGINQPQHF
TRBJ2-5,TRBV6-1,TRBD1,14,.,TGTGCCAGCAGTGAATGGCAGGGGGCCGAGACCCAGTACTTC,CASSEWQGAETQYF
TRBJ2-7,TRBV28,.,16,.,TGTGCCAGCACCCCCCACGGGCTCACCTCAGGGTACGAGCAGTACTTC,CASTPHGLTSGYEQYF
TRBJ1-5,TRBV27,.,15,.,TGTGCCAGCAGGAAGGGACACCTAAGCAATCAGCCCCAGCATTTT,CASRKGHLSNQPQHF
TRBJ2-5,TRBV5-4,.,12,few,TGTGCCAGCAGCTTCGGTCAAGAGACCCAGTACTTC,CASSFGQETQYF
TRBJ2-1,TRBV4-2,.,15,.,TGTGCCAGCAGCCCAGACAGCGTTCGGTTGAATGAGCAGTTCTTC,CASSPDSVRLNEQFF
TRBJ2-1,TRBV18,TRBD2,16,.,TGTGCCAGCTCACCAGTTGGGCTAGCGGGACCTAATGAGCAGTTCTTC,CASSPVGLAGPNEQFF
TRBJ2-3,TRBV29-1,.,13,few,TGCAGCGTTGAAGTGGCAGGGCAAGATACGCAGTATTTT,CSVEVAGQDTQYF
TRBJ1-1,TRBV5-5,.,15,many,TGTGCCAGCAGCTTGTTTGGGTACGTTGACACTGAAGCTTTCTTT,CASSLFGYVDTEAFF
TRBJ1-1,TRBV7-8,.,13,.,TGTGCCAGCAGAGCGAGGGAGCGGGCTGAAGCTTTCTTT,CASRARERAEAFF
TRBJ2-1,TRBV18,TRBD1,15,once,TGTGCCAGCTCTCTAGGACAGGGGCCTTACAATGAGCAGTTCTTC,CASSLGQGPYNEQFF
TRBJ1-1,TRBV11-3,TRBD1,15,.,TGTGCCAGCAGCCAAGGACAGGCGCGGGGTACTGAAGCTTTCTTT,CASSQGQARGTEAFF
TRBJ1-2,TRBV27,TRBD1,19,few,TGTGCCAGCAGATTAACCGCCAGAGGGGGCGCCAGGGCTAACTATGGCTACACCTTC,CASRLTARGGARANYGYTF
TRBJ2-2,TRBV28,.,15,.,TGTGCCAGCGCACGACTACAGGGAGGCACCGGGGAGCTGTTTTTT,CASARLQGGTGELFF
TRBJ2-7,TRBV28,.,15,.,TGTGCCAGCAGTGCCCCAGGGGTAAAGATCGGCGAGCAGTACTTC,CASSAPGVKIGEQYF
TRBJ2-3,TRBV2,.,12,.,TGTGCCACCACAGCTAGCACAGATACGCAGTATTTT,CATTASTDTQYF
TRBJ1-5,TRBV21-1,.,15,.,TGTGCCAGCAGCAAATGGAGGGGTAACAATCAGCCCCAGCATTTT,CASSKWRGNNQPQHF
TRBJ1-3,TRBV5-1,.,14,.,TGCGCCAGCCATATGGGGAGCTCTGGAAACACCATATATTTT,CASHMGSSGNTIYF
TRBJ1-2,TRBV5-1,.,14,.,TGCGCCAGCAGCTCGGCTACAGAAAACTATGGCTACACCTTC,CASSSATENYGYTF
TRBJ2-7,TRBV6-6,.,12,.,TGTGCCAGCAGTTCCGACCGCTACGAGCAGTACTTC,CASSSDRYEQYF
TRBJ1-3,TRBV7-9,.,14,once,TGTGCCAGCAGCCCCCAGGGTTCTGGAAACACCATATATTTT,CASSPQGSGNTIYF
TRBJ2-1,TRBV15,TRBD2,15,.,TGTGCCACCAGCAGAGAACTAGCGGGTAACAATGAGCAGTTCTTC,CATSRELAGNNEQFF
TRBJ2-1,TRBV19,.,12,.,TGTGCCAGGGGGACTTTCTACAATGAGCAGTTCTTC,CARGTFYNEQFF
TRBJ2-1,TRBV7-2,.,15,.,TGTGCCAGCAGACCAGCAGACACAACCTACAATGAGCAGTTCTTC,CASRPADTTYNEQFF
TRBJ2-5,TRBV29-1,TRBD2,12,.,TGCAGCGTTGGCGGGAGAGTTGAGACCCAGTACTTC,CSVGGRVETQYF
TRBJ2-7,TRBV4-1,.,15,.,TGCGCCAGCAGCCAAGATCCGGGGCCCTCCTACGAGCAGTACTTC,CASSQDPGPSYEQYF
TRBJ1-2,TRBV2,TRBD1,14,few,TGTGCCAGCAGTTCGGACAGGGGTGGTGTTGGCTACACCTTC,CASSSDRGGVGYTF
TRBJ1-1,TRBV28,.,13,.,TGTGCCATCGGGGACACTTTGAACACTGAAGCTTTCTTT,CAIGDTLNTEAFF
TRBJ2-3,TRBV5-4,.,16,.,TGTGCCAGCAGCCTGAGCAATTACGTCCTAACAGATACGCAGTATTTT,CASSLSNYVLTDTQYF
TRBJ1-2,TRBV5-1,.,14,few,TGCGCCAGCAGCTCACCGGGACTGGGGTTTGGCTACACCTTC,CASSSPGLGFGYTF
TRBJ1-2,TRBV29-1,.,14,.,TGCAGCGTTGAAGAGACCGGGGGGCGGTATGGCTACACCTTC,CSVEETGGRYGYTF
TRBJ2-1,TRBV30,TRBD2,15,.,TGTGCCTGGACCCGTCGACTAGCGGTTTACAATGAGCAGTTCTTC,CAWTRRLAVYNEQFF
TRBJ2-3,TRBV6-1,TRBD1,15,.,TGTGCCAGCAGTGAAGAAGGGACAGGTTCAGATACGCAGTATTTT,CASSEEGTGSDTQYF
TRBJ1-5,TRBV6-6,.,13,.,TGTGCCAGCAGTTATCGTAGCAATCAGCCCCAGCATTTT,CASSYRSNQPQHF
TRBJ1-1,TRBV28,.,15,.,TGTGCCAGCAGGGACCAGGAGGGGCGACTCACTGAAGCTTTCTTT,CASRDQEGRLTEAFF
TRBJ2-7,TRBV5-5,.,15,.,TGTGCCAGCAGCTTGGCTACAGGGCCGGTCTACGAGCAGTACTTC,CASSLATGPVYEQYF
TRBJ2-7,TRBV29-1,.,13,.,TGCAGCGTTGCGGGGTCCGGGGCCTACGAGCAGTACTTC,CSVAGSGAYEQYF
TRBJ2-3,TRBV10-1,TRBD2,16,.,TGCGCCAGCAGTGAGTGGGGGGGGACTAGCACAGATACGCAGTATTTT,CASSEWGGTSTDTQYF